These 26 T cell receptor beta chains came from one sample sequenced in a study of blood T cell repertoires in COVID-19. The method was immunoSEQ multiplex PCR; TCRdb's version includes in-frame clones alone and lacks a portion of them. The table includes about 270,000 clones, approximately 89% detected once. Material: PBMCs or T cells enriched from blood (not recorded which). Receptor source: a man aged 35-49 years who had been exposed to COVID-19.

V is TRBV7-2 and J is TRBJ1-3; D call uncertain. The CDR3 sequence is 14 residues long. The germline V gene encodes CDR1 SGHTA and CDR2 FQGNSA. Trimming shortened V by 5 bases and J by 2 bases, and 10 bases separated the two germline ends. CDR3 amino acids: CASSPRNTGNTIYF. The CDR3 coding sequence is TGTGCCAGCAGCCCCCGTAACACTGGAAACACCATATATTTT.

J is TRBJ1-2 and V is TRBV7-9; D is undetermined. This CDR3 has 14 amino acids. V was shortened by 1 base and J by 7 bases, with 13 bases between the two germline ends. Per the germline V gene, CDR1 is SEHNR and CDR2 is FQNEAQ (reference sequence). CDR3 bases: TGTGCCAGCAGCTTAGTTGAGGGTATAGCTGGCTACACCTTC. It translates to CASSLVEGIAGYTF.

This rearrangement joins TRBV10-3 to TRBJ2-3; 7 bases are shared with TRBD1. Germline-derived CDR1 and CDR2 are ENHRY and SYGVKD. V shed 3 bases, J shed 0 bases, and the junction held 9 bases outside the gene matches. The CDR3 is 17 residues long. The CDR3 DNA follows: TGTGCCATCAGTGATCCCACCGGGACAGCTAGCACAGATACGCAGTATTTT. Translated: CAISDPTGTASTDTQYF.

The chain uses TRBV6-1 and TRBJ2-1; 11 positions agree with TRBD2. Germline V gene data show CDR1 as MNHNS and CDR2 as SASEGT. V lost 5 bases and J lost 0; bases outside the gene matches: 12. CDR3 size: 19 residues. This CDR3 reads CASSKGTSGAIFSYNEQFF. The CDR3 coding sequence is TGTGCCAGCAGTAAAGGGACTAGCGGAGCAATCTTCTCCTACAATGAGCAGTTCTTC.

The chain combines TRBV25-1 with TRBJ2-7; TRBD1 is a possible D gene (5 bases). The germline CDR1 and CDR2 sequences are MGHDK and SYGVNS. The CDR3 sequence is 16 residues long. V was cut by 0 bases and J by 0 bases, with 12 bases left in between. CDR3 region: CASSEYPQGFSYEQYF. The DNA for the CDR3 is TGTGCCAGCAGTGAATATCCTCAGGGATTCTCCTACGAGCAGTACTTC.

CDR3 sequence: CAISTAANSPLHF. CDR3 sequence (DNA): TGTGCCATTTCGACAGCAGCTAATTCACCCCTCCACTTT. The chain is built from TRBV10-3 and TRBJ1-6, with D possibly TRBD1 on 5 matching bases. CDR1 and CDR2 from the germline V gene are ENHRY and SYGVKD. The V and J ends lost 9 bases and 6 bases respectively, with 12 bases between them. This CDR3 has 13 residues.

This chain connects TRBV14 to TRBJ2-7; 10 nucleotides agree with TRBD2. Trimming took 1 base from V and 4 from J; bases not matched to a gene: 4. This CDR3 is built from 15 residues. CDR1 and CDR2 from the germline V gene are SGHDN and FVKESK. The CDR3 DNA reads TGTGCCAGCAGCCAAGGTTCTAGCGGGAGTTACGAGCAGTACTTC. Translated, it gives CASSQGSSGSYEQYF.

The V call is TRBV6-2 or TRBV6-3, the J call TRBJ2-7, with TRBD2 matching 9 bases. Germline V gene data show CDR1 as MNHEY and CDR2 as SVGEGT. V dropped 2 bases and J dropped 3; count of bases not matched to a gene: 2. CDR3 length: 14 residues. CDR3 loop: CASSYGREGYEQYF. CDR3 bases: TGTGCCAGCAGTTACGGGCGGGAGGGCTACGAGCAGTACTTC.

The chain uses TRBV27 and TRBJ2-3; 8 nucleotides agree with TRBD2. CDR3 length: 17 amino acids. V shed 5 bases, J shed 6 bases, and the junction held 16 bases outside the gene matches. CDR1 and CDR2 from the germline V gene are MNHEY and SMNVEV (reference sequence). The CDR3 bases are TGTGCCAGCAGTCCGATAGGGAGTAGCGGGACTCTGGATACGCAGTATTTT. This codes for CASSPIGSSGTLDTQYF.

V is TRBV6-2 or TRBV6-3 and J is TRBJ1-5; D remains ambiguous. The CDR3 covers 14 residues. Trimming removed 1 base from V and 4 bases from J, with 8 bases in between. Germline-derived CDR1 and CDR2 are MNHEY and SVGEGT. DNA of the CDR3: TGTGCCAGCAGTTACTTGGCTAGAAATCAGCCCCAGCATTTT. Translating it yields CASSYLARNQPQHF.

The chain's CDR3 is CASSFMRQGRHEQYF. The CDR3 bases are TGTGCCAGCAGTTTTATGCGGCAGGGTAGGCACGAGCAGTACTTC. V is TRBV27 and J is TRBJ2-7, with a weak D call TRBD1 (5 bases). The CDR3 sequence is 15 residues long. The V gene lost 3 bases and the J gene lost 5 bases, with 17 bases spanning the gap. The germline gives CDR1 MNHEY, CDR2 SMNVEV (reference sequence).

The V and J genes are TRBV27 and TRBJ2-2; TRBD1 agrees at 8 bases. The germline gives CDR1 MNHEY, CDR2 SMNVEV (reference sequence). CDR3 length equals 14 residues. The V gene end was trimmed by 6 bases and the J gene end by 4 bases; junction bases not matched to a gene: 4. CDR3 sequence reads: CASSLGQATGELFF. The DNA of the CDR3 is TGTGCCAGCAGCCTGGGACAGGCCACCGGGGAGCTGTTTTTT.

The gene calls are TRBV27 and TRBJ2-7; D gene uncertain. This CDR3 has 15 residues. V dropped 3 bases and J dropped 2 bases, with 14 bases sitting between them. Per the germline V gene, CDR1 is MNHEY and CDR2 is SMNVEV (reference sequence). As DNA, the CDR3 is TGTGCCAGCAGTTTTTCAGCAGGTAAAACCTACGAGCAGTACTTC. It yields the protein CASSFSAGKTYEQYF.

CDR3: CASSRGTSGSYEQYF. The CDR3 nucleotides are TGTGCCAGCAGCCGCGGGACTAGCGGAAGCTACGAGCAGTACTTC. The V gene is TRBV3-1 (or the pseudogene TRBV3-2), the J gene TRBJ2-7, with 11 positions matching TRBD2. Unmatched junction bases numbered 5, after V lost 4 bases and J lost 3 bases. Germline lookup yields CDR1 LGHDT and CDR2 YNNKEL (reference sequence). This CDR3 contains 15 residues.

The V call is TRBV2, the J call TRBJ1-1, with a tentative D call TRBD1 (6 bases). Deletions cut 5 bases from V and 0 bases from J, with 13 bases between. This CDR3 is built from 15 residues. The germline V gene encodes CDR1 SNHLY and CDR2 FYNNEI. DNA of the CDR3: TGTGCCAGCAGTTGGACAGAGATCATGAACACTGAAGCTTTCTTT. This sequence encodes CASSWTEIMNTEAFF. Based on the CDR3 plus reference TRBV2 and TRBJ1-1, the full variable domain is EPEVTQTPSHQVTQMGQEVILRCVPISNHLYFYWYRQILGQKVEFLVSFYNNEISEKSEIFDDQFSVERPDGSNFTLKIRSTKLEDSAMYFCASSWTEIMNTEAFFGQGTRLTVV.

The chain carries TRBV18 and TRBJ2-1, with D uncertain. The length of the CDR3 is 14 residues. CDR1 is KGHSH, CDR2 LQKENI, per germline. Trimming cost V 5 bases and J 6 bases, with 14 bases left between them. CDR3 residues: CASSSAADSNEQFF. The DNA for the CDR3 is TGTGCCAGCTCATCCGCCGCCGATAGCAATGAGCAGTTCTTC.

This clone was found a few times. The chain recombines TRBV28 with TRBJ1-4; 9 nucleotides line up with TRBD1. J lost 7 bases, V lost 5 bases, and 11 bases had no gene match. The CDR3 runs to 16 residues. Germline lookup yields CDR1 MDHEN and CDR2 SYDVKM. CDR3 bases: TGTGCCAGCAGTCCCATGACAGGGGGAGCTAGTGAAAAACTGTTTTTT. Its protein is CASSPMTGGASEKLFF.

This chain connects TRBV18 to TRBJ2-5, with TRBD2 matching over 9 bases. Germline assignment: CDR1 KGHSH and CDR2 LQKENI. Trimming cost V 2 bases and J 0 bases; bases outside gene matches: 4. CDR3 length: 16 residues. Here the CDR3 reads CASSPILAGNQETQYF. The CDR3 DNA sequence: TGTGCCAGCTCACCAATACTAGCGGGTAACCAAGAGACCCAGTACTTC.

The chain employs TRBV27 and TRBJ1-4; TRBD1 matches at 7 bases. Germline V gene data show CDR1 as MNHEY and CDR2 as SMNVEV (reference sequence). The trim removed 6 bases at V and 7 bases at J, leaving 8 bases unmatched. The CDR3 has 14 residues. The CDR3 is CASRPGQTAEKLFF. The DNA of the CDR3 is TGTGCCAGCAGGCCGGGACAGACCGCTGAAAAACTGTTTTTT.

The V and J genes are TRBV29-1 and TRBJ1-5; a weak D match, TRBD1 (6 bases). Trimming pared 5 bases from V and 1 base from J, leaving 9 bases between. CDR3 length: 13 amino acids. Germline V lookup: CDR1 SQVTM, CDR2 ANQGSEA. The CDR3, as DNA: TGCAGCGTTAAAACAGGGAGCAATCAGCCCCAGCATTTT. It is translated as CSVKTGSNQPQHF.

The rearrangement links TRBV18 to TRBJ2-5, with 9 bases aligning to TRBD1. Germline V CDR1 and CDR2: KGHSH, LQKENI. This CDR3 is 13 amino acids long. Germline trimming cut 6 bases from V and 5 bases from J; bases unmatched to any gene: 4. The CDR3 loop is CASSLGQGETQYF. The CDR3 DNA reads as TGTGCCAGCTCCCTAGGACAGGGGGAGACCCAGTACTTC.

The chain couples TRBV27 to TRBJ2-7, with D tentatively TRBD1 (6 bases). Germline V CDR1 and CDR2: MNHEY, SMNVEV (reference sequence). This CDR3 is 14 amino acids long. The V and J ends lost 2 bases and 0 bases respectively, with 8 bases between them. CDR3 DNA: TGTGCCAGCAGTTTACAGGGGAGCTCCTACGAGCAGTACTTC. Protein sequence: CASSLQGSSYEQYF.

The CDR3 protein is CASSLRVGATGNTIYF. In DNA, the CDR3 is TGTGCCAGCAGCTTACGGGTGGGGGCGACTGGAAACACCATATATTTT. The chain couples TRBV11-2 to TRBJ1-3, with a weak D call TRBD1 (6 bases). Germline CDR1 and CDR2: SGHAT and FQNNGV. Trimming took 2 bases from V and 2 from J, leaving 13 bases between them. The CDR3 totals 16 residues. Drawing the rest from reference TRBV11-2 and TRBJ1-3, the complete variable domain is EAGVAQSPRYKIIEKRQSVAFWCNPISGHATLYWYQQILGQGPKLLIQFQNNGVVDDSQLPKDRFSAERLKGVDSTLKIQPAKLEDSAVYLCASSLRVGATGNTIYFGEGSWLTVV.

This chain connects TRBV5-4 to TRBJ2-3; maybe TRBD2 (5 bases). Germline V gives CDR1 SGHNT, CDR2 YYREEE (reference sequence). The CDR3 runs to 15 residues. V lost 1 base to trimming and J lost 0 bases, with 9 bases between them. CDR3 in DNA: TGTGCCAGCAGCTTGAGTAGCGTAAGCACAGATACGCAGTATTTT. It is translated as CASSLSSVSTDTQYF.

The gene calls are TRBV6-5 and TRBJ1-1; no definite D call. Germline CDR1 is MNHEY and CDR2 is SVGAGI. Between the trimmed V and J ends, which lost 2 bases and 0 bases, there was a span of 7 bases. The length of the CDR3 is 14 residues. This chain's CDR3 is CASSYTRMNTEAFF. The CDR3 DNA is TGTGCCAGCAGTTACACACGTATGAACACTGAAGCTTTCTTT.

The chain employs TRBV30 and TRBJ1-6; no firm D call. V was pared by 2 bases and J by 8 bases, with 10 bases between. There are 13 residues in the CDR3. Per germline, CDR1 GTSNPN and CDR2 SVGIG (reference sequence). For the CDR3, the DNA is TGTGCCTGGAGTTCCGGCGGTCATTCACCCCTCCACTTT. Translated, it gives CAWSSGGHSPLHF. Complete variable domain (other parts from reference TRBV30 and TRBJ1-6): SQTIHQWPATLVQPVGSPLSLECTVEGTSNPNLYWYRQAAGRGLQLLFYSVGIGQISSEVPQNLSASRPQDRQFILSSKKLLLSDSGFYLCAWSSGGHSPLHFGNGTRLTVT.